This T cell receptor beta chain was obtained from a study of shared clonotypes between healthy human individuals. Across the study: Per donor, three plates held CD4 naive cells, three held CD4 memory, two held CD8 naive and one held CD8 memory. Study-level results: Estimated richness values were generally larger in naive subsets than in memory subsets. Measured sharing among donors was expected to vary with sequencing depth.

The CDR3 has 17 amino acids. Germline-derived CDR1 and CDR2 are SEHNR and FQNEAQ (reference sequence). Trimming cost V 4 bases and J 1 base; bases outside gene matches: 9. About this clone itself: What it binds is unknown.

An even split of each subset's genomic DNA across several immunoSEQ plates was performed. The method was immunoSEQ multiplex PCR; TCRdb's version includes in-frame clones alone and lacks a portion of them. The sample records about 660,000 clones, less than 85% being singletons. The clonotype was recovered from a young woman in good health. This sequence joins TRBV7-9 and TRBJ2-7, with 11 positions matching TRBD2. Sample: memory CD4+ T cells sorted from blood. Subset reported: CD45RA-negative fraction. The CDR3 region is CASSSSPGTSGSYEQYF. The CDR3 region has the DNA TGTGCCAGCAGCTCATCCCCGGGGACTAGCGGATCCTACGAGCAGTACTTC.